Below, 13 T cell receptor beta chains from the same sample are listed, as sequenced in a study of blood T cells in healthy people across ages. PCR was performed a second time for roughly 7 to 12 cycles using a sample-barcoded 5' primer and a J-beta primer mix. Using its own MiXCR run on the 5' RACE reads, TCRdb lists one record per CDR3 protein. In the table there are approximately 1.5 million distinct CDR3 sequences, less than 45% of which are singletons. The sequenced material came from blood. The receptors here all came from a young woman in good health.

Note on this clonotype: Sequence at one end of the junction differs from germline and may be a read error. The chain employs TRBV7-9 and TRBJ1-4; TRBD1 matches 7 bases. There are 15 residues in the CDR3. Germline V lookup: CDR1 SEHNR, CDR2 FQNEAQ (reference sequence). Here the CDR3 DNA reads TGTGCCAGCATCCCTCAGGGGGGGGCTAATGAAGAACTGTTTTTT. The encoded protein is CASIPQGGANEELFF.

This clonotype was observed many times. J is TRBJ2-5 and V is TRBV20-1, with a possible D match to TRBD1 (6 bases). Germline CDR1 reads DFQATT; CDR2 reads SNEGSKA (reference sequence). V was clipped by 3 bases and J by 1 base, with 9 bases between them. The CDR3 has 13 residues. CDR3 bases: TGCAGTGCTAGGGGACAAGCCCAAGAGACCCAGTACTTC. Protein product: CSARGQAQETQYF.

The chain employs TRBV20-1 and TRBJ2-1; 9 bases are shared with TRBD1. With the DNA end fitting TRBJ2-7 better, the J assignment may be wrong. This CDR3 spans 18 amino acids. Per the germline V gene, CDR1 is DFQATT and CDR2 is SNEGSKA (reference sequence). The CDR3, as DNA: TGCAGTGCGGAGAGCACTAGAAGACAGGGGGTAGGGTTCTATGAGCAGTACTTC. Translated, it gives CSAESTRRQGVGFYEQYF.

The genes are TRBV12-3 or TRBV12-4 and TRBJ2-7; 7 positions match TRBD2. The trim removed 5 bases at V and 5 bases at J, leaving 9 bases unmatched. The CDR3 totals 14 residues. The CDR3 loop reads CASSPWRELNEQYF. CDR3 DNA sequence: TGTGCCAGCAGTCCCTGGCGGGAGTTGAACGAGCAGTACTTC.

The gene calls are TRBV29-1 and TRBJ2-5; 8 positions match TRBD1. The CDR3 consists of 14 residues. After removal of 5 bases from V and 5 bases from J, the junction contained 10 bases not matched to a gene. Germline-derived CDR1 and CDR2 are SQVTM and ANQGSEA. The CDR3 reads CSVTGTGLWETQYF. The CDR3, as DNA: TGCAGCGTTACCGGGACAGGCCTTTGGGAGACCCAGTACTTC.

The chain employs TRBV12-3 or TRBV12-4 and TRBJ2-5, with D perhaps matching TRBD2 (6 bases). Matching the DNA end better, TRBJ2-1 makes the J call doubtful. The CDR3 extends over 13 amino acids. The CDR3: CASSPSPGETQFF. The CDR3, as DNA: TGTGCCAGCAGTCCAAGCCCGGGAGAGACCCAGTTCTTC.

V usage is TRBV20-1 and J usage is TRBJ2-4; the match to TRBD2 covers 9 bases. The V segment lost 2 bases and the J segment 2 bases; nucleotides outside the gene matches: 10. Per the germline V gene, CDR1 is DFQATT and CDR2 is SNEGSKA (reference sequence). The CDR3 runs 17 residues. The DNA for the CDR3 is TGCAGTGCTAGAAGGGATAGCGGGAGCTGGTCCAAAAACATTCAGTACTTC. It translates to CSARRDSGSWSKNIQYF.

V is TRBV7-9 and J is TRBJ2-1; 11 positions match TRBD2. Losses at the gene ends were 2 bases for V and 15 bases for J; bases not matched to a gene: 6. The CDR3 covers 13 residues. CDR1 is SEHNR, CDR2 FQNEAQ, per germline (reference sequence). CDR3 residues: CASSLSLAGEAFF. CDR3 nucleotides: TGTGCCAGCAGCTTATCACTAGCGGGAGAGGCGTTCTTC.

This clonotype has just a few counts. This chain joins TRBV20-1 and TRBJ2-4; D is unclear. The J call is in doubt because the DNA end fits TRBJ2-7 better. The CDR3 length is 13 residues. The V gene's germline CDR1 is DFQATT and CDR2 SNEGSKA (reference sequence). The CDR3 sequence: CSANDDFQHEQYF. The DNA for the CDR3 is TGCAGTGCAAATGACGACTTCCAACACGAGCAGTACTTC.

Only a few counts were recorded for this clonotype. The rearrangement links TRBV5-1 to TRBJ2-1, with 8 bases that match TRBD2. CDR1 and CDR2 (germline): SGHRS, YFSETQ. The CDR3 runs to 12 residues. J was trimmed by 9 bases and V by 2 bases; bases with no gene match: 1. CDR3 sequence reads: CASSFAGGEQFF. As DNA, the CDR3 is TGCGCCAGCAGCTTCGCGGGGGGTGAGCAGTTCTTC.

The rearrangement joins TRBV5-4 to TRBJ2-3, with 10 bases aligning to TRBD1. Germline V gene lookup returns CDR1 SGHNT and CDR2 YYREEE (reference sequence). This CDR3 is built from 15 residues. After removal of 4 bases from V and 4 bases from J, the junction contained 6 bases not matched to a gene. CDR3 nucleotide sequence: TGTGCCAGCAGCAGGCCGGGACAGGGGTCAGATACGCAGTATTTT. This encodes CASSRPGQGSDTQYF. Using reference TRBV5-4 and TRBJ2-3 for the parts outside the CDR3, the full variable domain is ETGVTQSPTHLIKTRGQQVTLRCSSQSGHNTVSWYQQALGQGPQFIFQYYREEENGRGNFPPRFSGLQFPNYSSELNVNALELDDSALYLCASSRPGQGSDTQYFGPGTRLTVL.

This clonotype was seen more than once but under ten times. V and J are TRBV25-1 and TRBJ1-1; D unresolved. Trimming took 5 bases from V and 7 from J, leaving 11 bases between them. The CDR3 has 12 amino acids. Germline-derived CDR1 and CDR2 are MGHDK and SYGVNS. The CDR3 nucleotides are TGTGCCAGCAGTCCCCCGGGGTGTGAAGCTTTCTTT. Translated: CASSPPGCEAFF.

The CDR3 nucleotides read TGCAGTGCTAGAGACGGGATTCAGTACTTC. This sequence encodes CSARDGIQYF. The chain carries TRBV20-1 and TRBJ2-4; D unclear. CDR3 length equals 10 residues. CDR1 is DFQATT, CDR2 SNEGSKA, per germline (reference sequence). V lost 0 bases and J lost 10, with 4 bases in between.